This T cell receptor (beta chain) was observed in a study of T cells after yellow fever vaccination. The study, taken as a whole, reports: Contamination of FACS-sorted repertoires by abundant clonotypes from the bulk population could occur.

In this sample, this clonotype turned up many times. Its antigen is still unknown. One end of the junction does not line up with germline, which may come from a read error. TCRdb re-called the 5' RACE reads through MiXCR, storing one row per CDR3 protein. In the table there are about 53,000 distinct CDR3 sequences, roughly 7.4% of which are singletons. This clonotype originated in a man between 18 and 29 years old who received the YFV17D yellow fever vaccine. Sequenced here: CD8+ T cells sorted from PBMCs, sampled on the day of the first yellow fever vaccination.

The CDR3 loop reads CASSLRMGDSADF. The CDR3 nucleotides read TGTGCCAGCAGTTTAAGGATGGGGGACAGCGCCGACTTC. The chain recombines TRBV12-3 or TRBV12-4 with TRBJ2-4, with TRBD1 matching over 7 bases. The CDR3 loop spans 13 amino acids.